This T cell receptor beta chain was recovered during a study of blood T cell repertoires in COVID-19 (dated by TCRdb to 2020 to 2022). Study-level background: Samples from collaborators originated in the United States, Italy and Spain and spanned both the acute and convalescent phases of COVID-19. The repertoires were released in a freely available public database meant as a resource for research on the immune response to SARS-CoV-2. The sample metadata nearly always contained a de-identified subject ID, COVID-19 status, age in years and sex. Samples came from the ongoing ImmuneRACE study (first 160 participants) plus 1,254 subjects from 6 global collaborators. The prospective study material was composed of cDNA or gDNA derived from T cells, B-cell-depleted T cells, or PBMCs. Deeply sampled blood TCRbeta repertoires from subjects exposed to, actively infected with, or recovered from COVID-19 were included in the dataset. Where available, HLA class I and class II types were obtained from metadata supplied by the sample provider rather than from assay-based typing. General study outcomes and caveats: The amount of clinical and demographic metadata varied by source and participant and was provided uncurated.

The collaborating institutions used their own protocols to collect whole blood in K2EDTA tubes. For TCRbeta analysis, collaborators shipped samples in one of three forms: frozen whole blood, isolated PBMCs, or DNA extracted from either of those sample types. A remark on this clone: The antigen it binds to is not known. No base-level quality is on record; no much larger clone is a single base apart.

TCRbeta CDR3 regions were amplified from genomic DNA using the immunoSEQ Assay, a bias-controlled multiplex PCR. As for the authors' bioinformatics: Nucleated cell counts per sample were estimated from amplification of reference gene primers within the assay. Sequence reads were collapsed and filtered to measure the absolute abundance of every unique TCRbeta CDR3 rearrangement. For each sample, productive Simpson clonality was calculated by taking the square root of Simpson's diversity index across productive rearrangements. TCRdb's version of the immuneACCESS table is confined to in-frame rearrangements and falls short of the full clone set. An unresolved V gene accounts for under half of the shortfall where checked; the remainder is of unknown origin. V, J and clone size reflect that table, while D and trimming were determined from the DNA. In all, the sample holds around 25,000 clones, and 80% to 90% of those were seen once. Together, the top ten hold approximately 9.8% of the sample.

The sequence was collected from a man in his 70s with acute or convalescent COVID-19. The sample comprised peripheral blood.

CDR3 protein: CASSAGPEAFF. The sequenced DNA is TGTGCCAGCAGTGCTGGGCCTGAAGCTTTCTTT. The V and J segments used are TRBV25-1 and TRBJ1-1; no D gene call is confident. Its CDR3 holds 11 amino acids, cysteine through phenylalanine. CDR3 DNA only is kept here, 33 bases in frame from base 1. CDR1 and CDR2 were assigned from the germline V gene as MGHDK and SYGVNS. V loses 4 bases of germline sequence and J loses 6 bases, and the interval between the two ends is 6 bases.